This TCR beta chain was found in a study of blood T cell repertoires in COVID-19 (dated by TCRdb to the early 2020s). Regarding the research as a whole: Samples from collaborators originated in the United States, Italy and Spain and spanned both the acute and convalescent phases of COVID-19. The prospective study material was composed of cDNA or gDNA derived from T cells, B-cell-depleted T cells, or PBMCs. Subjects who had been exposed to COVID-19, were actively infected with it, or had recovered from it provided the deeply sampled blood TCRbeta repertoires that made up the dataset. The repertoires were released in a freely available public database intended as a resource for research on the immune response to SARS-CoV-2. Samples were obtained from the ongoing ImmuneRACE study (first 160 participants) and from 1,254 subjects provided by 6 global collaborators. A de-identified subject ID, COVID-19 status, age in years and sex were almost always included in the sample metadata. Where HLA class I and class II types were available, the types were taken from metadata supplied by the sample provider, not from assay-based typing. Results and caveats for the whole study, not just this receptor: How much clinical and demographic metadata was included differed by source and by participant, and the metadata was provided uncurated.

Note on this clone: Its antigen is unknown. No clone much larger than this one lies a single base away; base qualities are absent.

TCRbeta CDR3 regions were amplified from genomic DNA by means of the immunoSEQ Assay, a bias-controlled multiplex PCR. The published analysis was carried out like this. Within the assay, amplification of reference gene primers was used to estimate how many nucleated cells each sample contained. To quantify the absolute abundance of each unique TCRbeta CDR3 rearrangement, sequence reads were collapsed and filtered. For each sample, productive Simpson clonality was calculated by taking the square root of Simpson's diversity index across productive rearrangements. This immuneACCESS table, as held by TCRdb, lists in-frame sequences with V and J called but not all clones. Of the missing ones, under half trace to an unresolved V gene in checked studies; the others have no known cause. Clone size and V and J calls were adopted from that table, with D and trimming inferred from the DNA. The sample data list tens of thousands of clones, and approximately 86% of these were observed just once. The ten largest account for under 3% of the sample.

Collaborating institutions collected whole blood in K2EDTA tubes following their own protocols. Collaborator samples were shipped for TCRbeta analysis as frozen whole blood, isolated PBMCs, or DNA extracted from either sample type. What was sequenced was peripheral blood. The sequence was collected from a woman between 45 and 65 years old with active or convalescent COVID-19.

The nucleotide sequence is TGTGCCAGCAGCGTAGGAACAGGGGACTATGGCTACACCTTC. Translation gives CASSVGTGDYGYTF. In this chain, TRBV9 is recombined with TRBJ1-2; TRBD1 matches 7 bases in the middle. Measured from the cysteine to the phenylalanine, the CDR3 is 14 residues long. The entry retains the CDR3 DNA only, 42 bases that are in frame from base 1. CDR1 and CDR2 are drawn from the germline V gene: SGDLS, YYNGEE. Germline trimming: 0 bases from V, 3 bases from J; junction bases outside gene matches: 2.